This T cell receptor beta chain was obtained from a study of vaccination and CD4 T cells after COVID-19. V dropped 1 base and J dropped 2 bases, with 6 bases sitting between them. This CDR3 is 13 amino acids long. Germline CDR1 is SEHNR and CDR2 is FQNEAQ (reference sequence). Treatment described: roughly 11-day PBMC culture with coronavirus spike peptide pools or control peptides (ViraFEST assay). This clonotype has only a few counts. Its target is unknown. Cultured CD4+ T cell DNA was sequenced using the Oncomine TCR Beta short-read assay. One entry per CDR3 protein results from TCRdb running MiXCR on the PCR reads. The sample consists of 15,000 to 20,000 distinct CDR3 sequences, 51% of them appearing once.

The chain links TRBV7-9 to TRBJ2-7; either TRBD1 or TRBD2 may supply D (5 bases each). This sequence originates from a human donor who had recovered from COVID-19. The sequenced sample was CD4+ T cells from blood, cultured in vitro, obtained before SARS-CoV-2 vaccination. The chain's CDR3 is CASSLGGTYEQYF. The CDR3, as DNA: TGTGCCAGCAGCTTAGGGGGGACCTACGAGCAGTACTTC.